The T cell receptor beta chain under discussion was sequenced for a study of blood T cell repertoires in COVID-19 (dated by TCRdb to the early 2020s). About the full investigation: Samples covering the acute and convalescent phases of COVID-19 were provided by collaborators in the United States, Italy and Spain. The prospective study material was composed of cDNA or gDNA derived from T cells, B-cell-depleted T cells, or PBMCs. Deeply sampled blood TCRbeta repertoires from subjects exposed to, actively infected with, or recovered from COVID-19 were included in the dataset. A freely available public database, intended as a resource for researchers studying the immune response to SARS-CoV-2, is where the repertoires were released. The samples were drawn from two sources: the first 160 participants of the ongoing ImmuneRACE study, and some 1,300 subjects contributed by 6 global collaborators. Nearly every sample came with metadata listing a de-identified subject ID, COVID-19 status, age in years and sex. HLA class I and class II types, where available, came from metadata supplied by the sample provider rather than from assay-based typing. Overall study results and their limits: The amount of clinical and demographic metadata varied by source and participant and was provided uncurated.

Counted from cysteine to phenylalanine, this CDR3 has 15 amino acids. Only the CDR3 DNA stays, 45 bases, in frame from base 1. Germline trimming: 5 bases from V, 2 bases from J; junction bases outside gene matches: 7. Sequences SGHTA (CDR1) and FQGNSA (CDR2) are obtained from the germline V gene. TCRbeta CDR3 regions were amplified from genomic DNA using the immunoSEQ Assay, a bias-controlled multiplex PCR. The original pipeline was this. Nucleated cell counts per sample were estimated from amplification of reference gene primers within the assay. Sequence reads were collapsed and filtered to measure the absolute abundance of every unique TCRbeta CDR3 rearrangement. Productive Simpson clonality was computed per sample as the square root of Simpson's diversity index over productive rearrangements. TCRdb took over this immuneACCESS table, retaining in-frame rearrangements with V and J assigned. Such tables are incomplete; in checked studies, under half of the missing clones stem from an unresolved V gene, and the remainder is unexplained. V, J and clone size are those of that table, while D and trimming were read from the DNA. The sample table contains approximately 350,000 clones; only one count was recorded for about 88% of them. The top ten hold 7.1% of the sample.

With regard to this clone: There is no known antigen for this receptor. Base qualities were left out, and no much larger clone turns up one base away.

One collaborating source in Seattle enrolled patients during active infection and followed them longitudinally through the course of disease. Each collaborating institution followed its own protocols to collect whole blood in K2EDTA tubes. For TCRbeta analysis, collaborators shipped samples in one of three forms: frozen whole blood, isolated PBMCs, or DNA extracted from either of those sample types. Sequenced: peripheral blood. The clonotype originates from a woman in her sixties or seventies with COVID-19, enrolled during active disease. In this chain, TRBV7-2 is recombined with TRBJ1-1; 8 central nucleotides agree with TRBD1. Here is the DNA: TGTGCCAGCAGCCCAGACAGGGGACCAAACACTGAAGCTTTCTTT. It encodes CASSPDRGPNTEAFF.